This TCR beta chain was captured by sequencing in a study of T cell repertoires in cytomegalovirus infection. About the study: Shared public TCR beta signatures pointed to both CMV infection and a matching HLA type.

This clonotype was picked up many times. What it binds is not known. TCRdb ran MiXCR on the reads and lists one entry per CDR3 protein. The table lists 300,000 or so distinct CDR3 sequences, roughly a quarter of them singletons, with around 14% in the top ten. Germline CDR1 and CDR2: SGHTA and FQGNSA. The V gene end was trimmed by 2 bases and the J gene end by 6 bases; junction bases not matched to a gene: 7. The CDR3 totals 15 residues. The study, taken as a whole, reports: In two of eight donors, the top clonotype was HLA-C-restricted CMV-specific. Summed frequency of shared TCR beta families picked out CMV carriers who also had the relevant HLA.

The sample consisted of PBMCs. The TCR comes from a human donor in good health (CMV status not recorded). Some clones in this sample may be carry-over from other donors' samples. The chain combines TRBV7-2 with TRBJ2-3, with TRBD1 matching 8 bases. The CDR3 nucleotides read TGTGCCAGCAGCTTAATGGGACAGGTATCCGATACGCAGTATTTT. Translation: CASSLMGQVSDTQYF.